A selection of T cell receptor beta chains follows, all from one sample in a study of blood T cell repertoires in COVID-19. Sequenced by immunoSEQ multiplex PCR; TCRdb stores in-frame clones only, minus some. Among some 200,000 clones listed, about 88% were seen once. The sequencing sample was made of peripheral blood. These receptors came from a man aged 35 to 55 with active or convalescent COVID-19. CDR3s include the opening cysteine and the closing phenylalanine or tryptophan. The order of the fields is clone size, J gene, V gene, D gene, CDR3 protein, CDR3 DNA. A D gene is named only where the DNA matches it firmly. Rows may omit the clone size; those that give it use once, few, many or a size class.

abundance: -; j_gene: TRBJ1-2; v_gene: TRBV19; d_gene: TRBD1; CDR3aa: CASSIRQGTSRVGYTF; CDR3nt: TGTGCCAGTAGTATTCGACAGGGAACCTCAAGAGTGGGCTACACCTTC
abundance: -; j_gene: TRBJ1-6; v_gene: TRBV24-1; d_gene: -; CDR3aa: CATSEEDSSYNSPLHF; CDR3nt: TGTGCCACCAGTGAAGAGGACAGCTCCTATAATTCACCCCTCCACTTT
abundance: -; j_gene: TRBJ2-5; v_gene: TRBV28; d_gene: -; CDR3aa: CASSSPGMGTQYF; CDR3nt: TGTGCCAGCAGTTCCCCCGGGATGGGGACCCAGTACTTC
abundance: -; j_gene: TRBJ1-5; v_gene: TRBV7-2; d_gene: -; CDR3aa: CASSLVLAGVSNQPQHF; CDR3nt: TGTGCCAGCAGCTTAGTTCTAGCGGGTGTTAGCAATCAGCCCCAGCATTTT
abundance: once; j_gene: TRBJ1-5; v_gene: TRBV11-2; d_gene: -; CDR3aa: CASSFNPRQPQHF; CDR3nt: TGTGCCAGCAGCTTCAATCCTAGACAGCCCCAGCATTTT
abundance: -; j_gene: TRBJ2-3; v_gene: TRBV11-2; d_gene: TRBD2; CDR3aa: CASSLEPLIAGGTSTDTQYF; CDR3nt: TGTGCCAGCAGCTTAGAGCCCTTAATAGCGGGGGGAACTAGCACAGATACGCAGTATTTT
abundance: -; j_gene: TRBJ2-1; v_gene: TRBV18; d_gene: TRBD2; CDR3aa: CASSPIPPGLAGEAYNEQFF; CDR3nt: TGTGCCAGCTCACCTATACCCCCGGGACTAGCGGGAGAGGCCTACAATGAGCAGTTCTTC
abundance: few; j_gene: TRBJ2-5; v_gene: TRBV11-2; d_gene: -; CDR3aa: CASSSGLPFQETQYF; CDR3nt: TGTGCCAGCAGCTCGGGACTGCCCTTCCAAGAGACCCAGTACTTC
abundance: -; j_gene: TRBJ1-3; v_gene: TRBV23-1; d_gene: -; CDR3aa: CASRRERPSGNTIYF; CDR3nt: TGCGCCAGCAGGCGAGAGCGGCCCTCTGGAAACACCATATATTTT
abundance: -; j_gene: TRBJ2-5; v_gene: TRBV7-2; d_gene: TRBD2; CDR3aa: CASSLGLAGGPRETQYF; CDR3nt: TGTGCCAGCAGCCTCGGACTAGCGGGAGGGCCGAGAGAGACCCAGTACTTC
abundance: once; j_gene: TRBJ1-1; v_gene: TRBV7-2; d_gene: -; CDR3aa: CASSSRVTEAFF; CDR3nt: TGTGCCAGCAGCTCCAGGGTAACTGAAGCTTTCTTT
abundance: -; j_gene: TRBJ2-7; v_gene: TRBV7-2; d_gene: -; CDR3aa: CASSSYFLGGNTYEQYF; CDR3nt: TGTGCCAGCAGCTCATATTTTTTAGGGGGAAACACCTACGAGCAGTACTTC
abundance: -; j_gene: TRBJ1-1; v_gene: TRBV19; d_gene: -; CDR3aa: CASSIGRTEAFF; CDR3nt: TGTGCCAGTAGTATTGGGCGCACTGAAGCTTTCTTT
abundance: -; j_gene: TRBJ2-7; v_gene: TRBV7-9; d_gene: -; CDR3aa: CASSLMGALVYEQYF; CDR3nt: TGTGCCAGCAGCTTAATGGGGGCCCTCGTATACGAGCAGTACTTC
abundance: -; j_gene: TRBJ1-5; v_gene: TRBV19; d_gene: -; CDR3aa: CASSMANQPQHF; CDR3nt: TGTGCCAGTAGTATGGCCAATCAGCCCCAGCATTTT
abundance: -; j_gene: TRBJ2-7; v_gene: TRBV28; d_gene: TRBD2; CDR3aa: CASRGGVVYEQYF; CDR3nt: TGTGCCAGCAGGGGGGGGGTGGTGTACGAGCAGTACTTC
abundance: -; j_gene: TRBJ1-2; v_gene: TRBV4-2; d_gene: TRBD1; CDR3aa: CASSQEVGTGAAGTHGYTF; CDR3nt: TGTGCCAGCAGCCAAGAAGTGGGGACAGGGGCCGCGGGTACCCATGGCTACACCTTC
abundance: -; j_gene: TRBJ1-5; v_gene: TRBV7-9; d_gene: TRBD1; CDR3aa: CASSLSGGRNQPQHF; CDR3nt: TGTGCCAGCAGCTTATCAGGGGGCCGCAATCAGCCCCAGCATTTT
abundance: -; j_gene: TRBJ2-5; v_gene: TRBV28; d_gene: -; CDR3aa: CASSWAEETQYF; CDR3nt: TGTGCCAGCAGTTGGGCAGAAGAGACCCAGTACTTC
abundance: -; j_gene: TRBJ2-7; v_gene: TRBV19; d_gene: TRBD2; CDR3aa: CASSPRGTSGSQAEQYF; CDR3nt: TGTGCCAGTAGTCCCCGAGGGACTAGCGGGAGCCAGGCCGAGCAGTACTTC
abundance: -; j_gene: TRBJ2-7; v_gene: TRBV10-1; d_gene: TRBD2; CDR3aa: CASRAGGPTHSIYEQYF; CDR3nt: TGCGCCAGCAGAGCGGGGGGACCGACTCATAGCATCTACGAGCAGTACTTC